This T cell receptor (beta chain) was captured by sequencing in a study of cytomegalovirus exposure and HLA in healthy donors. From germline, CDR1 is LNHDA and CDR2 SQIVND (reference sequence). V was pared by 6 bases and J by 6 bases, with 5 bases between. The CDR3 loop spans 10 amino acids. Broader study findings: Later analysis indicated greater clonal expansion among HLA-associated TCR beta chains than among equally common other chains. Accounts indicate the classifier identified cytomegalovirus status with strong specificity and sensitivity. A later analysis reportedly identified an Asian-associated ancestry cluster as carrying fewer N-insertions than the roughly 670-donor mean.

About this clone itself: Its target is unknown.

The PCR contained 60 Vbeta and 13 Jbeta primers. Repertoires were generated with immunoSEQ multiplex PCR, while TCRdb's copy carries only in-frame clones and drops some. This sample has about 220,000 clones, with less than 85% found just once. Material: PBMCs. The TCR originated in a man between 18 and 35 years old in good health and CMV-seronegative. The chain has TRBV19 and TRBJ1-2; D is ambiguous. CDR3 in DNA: TGTGCCAGTAGATTCGATGGCTACACCTTC. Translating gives CASRFDGYTF.